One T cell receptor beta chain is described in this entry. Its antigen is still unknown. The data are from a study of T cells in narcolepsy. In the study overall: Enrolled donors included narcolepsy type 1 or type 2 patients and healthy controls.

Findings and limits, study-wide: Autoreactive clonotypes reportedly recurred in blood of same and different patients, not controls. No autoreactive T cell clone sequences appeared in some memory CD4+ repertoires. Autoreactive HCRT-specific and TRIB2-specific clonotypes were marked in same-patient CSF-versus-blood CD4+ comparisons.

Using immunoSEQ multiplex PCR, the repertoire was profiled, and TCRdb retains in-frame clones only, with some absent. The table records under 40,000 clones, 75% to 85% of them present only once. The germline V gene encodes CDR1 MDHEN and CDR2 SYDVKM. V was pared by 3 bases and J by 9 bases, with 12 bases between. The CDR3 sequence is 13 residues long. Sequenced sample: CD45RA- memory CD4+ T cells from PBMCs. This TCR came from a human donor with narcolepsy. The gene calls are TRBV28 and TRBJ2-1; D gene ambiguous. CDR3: CASSFPRPGEQFF. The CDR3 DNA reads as TGTGCCAGCAGTTTTCCTCGCCCAGGTGAGCAGTTCTTC.